The 9 T cell receptor beta chains given below trace back to one sample, sequenced in a study of T cell responses to AZD1222 COVID-19 vaccine. The method was immunoSEQ multiplex PCR; TCRdb's version includes in-frame clones alone and lacks a portion of them. The sample has tens of thousands of clones, about 85% seen once. The input for sequencing was peripheral blood, taken on day 0 of AZD1222 vaccination. The receptors were gathered from an adult in good health.

This clone was detected only a few times. The V call is TRBV10-3, the J call TRBJ1-5, with 8 bases identical to TRBD1. Losses at the gene ends were 3 bases for V and 6 bases for J; bases not matched to a gene: 4. The CDR3 is made up of 14 amino acids. Germline lookup yields CDR1 ENHRY and CDR2 SYGVKD. CDR3 sequence: CAISEGQGLQPQHF. CDR3 nucleotides: TGTGCCATCAGTGAAGGACAGGGTCTTCAGCCCCAGCATTTT.

The chain joins TRBV25-1 to TRBJ1-2; perhaps TRBD1 as D (6 bases). From germline, CDR1 is MGHDK and CDR2 SYGVNS. The V and J ends lost 1 base and 8 bases respectively, with 23 bases between them. CDR3 length: 17 amino acids. CDR3 sequence (DNA): TGTGCCAGCAGTGAATCCCACAGGGAGCCATTGATGGACGGCTACACCTTC. It translates to CASSESHREPLMDGYTF.

This clone showed up just once. V is TRBV7-9 and J is TRBJ2-1; no reliable D call. The CDR3 length is 13 residues. Trimming removed 0 bases from V and 4 bases from J, with 4 bases in between. CDR1 and CDR2 (germline): SEHNR, FQNEAQ (reference sequence). CDR3 nucleotides: TGTGCCAGCAGCTTAGCTACGTACAATGAGCAGTTCTTC. Encoded protein: CASSLATYNEQFF.

This chain links TRBV4-3 with TRBJ2-1; TRBD2 is a possible D gene (6 bases). CDR1 and CDR2 from the germline V gene are LGHNA and YSLEER. The CDR3 loop spans 18 amino acids. V dropped 2 bases and J dropped 0 bases, with 17 bases sitting between them. The CDR3 loop is CASSQFSIAVSSYNEQFF. CDR3 nucleotides: TGCGCCAGCAGCCAATTCTCAATAGCGGTCAGCTCCTACAATGAGCAGTTCTTC.

This rearrangement joins TRBV12-3 or TRBV12-4 to TRBJ2-1; 8 bases are a match to TRBD2. J was trimmed by 6 bases and V by 4 bases; bases with no gene match: 2. This CDR3 spans 13 amino acids. In DNA form, the CDR3 reads TGTGCCAGCAGTTCGACTAGCGTCAATGAGCAGTTCTTC. Translating it yields CASSSTSVNEQFF.

V gene TRBV27 combines with J gene TRBJ1-2; D unclear. V lost 2 bases, J lost 4 bases, and 11 bases lay in between. CDR1 and CDR2 from the germline V gene are MNHEY and SMNVEV (reference sequence). This CDR3 has 14 amino acids. The DNA for the CDR3 is TGTGCCAGCAGTTTACAAGTCCCGCCCTATGGCTACACCTTC. Protein product: CASSLQVPPYGYTF.

This chain connects TRBV18 to TRBJ2-1; D call uncertain. Per germline, CDR1 KGHSH and CDR2 LQKENI. CDR3 length equals 15 residues. V was clipped by 2 bases and J by 0 bases, with 8 bases between them. The CDR3 region has the DNA TGTGCCAGCTCACCATTGAGTCGCTCCTACAATGAGCAGTTCTTC. Encoded protein: CASSPLSRSYNEQFF.

The chain is built from TRBV6-5 and TRBJ2-3, with D possibly called TRBD1 or TRBD2 (5 bases each). V lost 2 bases to trimming and J lost 8 bases, with 11 bases between them. CDR1 MNHEY and CDR2 SVGAGI come from the germline V gene. The CDR3 extends over 13 amino acids. CDR3 coding DNA: TGTGCCAGCAGTTACCAGCTTGGGGGTACGCAGTATTTT. It specifies CASSYQLGGTQYF.

The chain recombines TRBV12-3 or TRBV12-4 with TRBJ1-1; D uncertain. CDR3 length: 13 residues. Deletions cut 7 bases from V and 1 base from J, with 10 bases between. CDR3 sequence reads: CASTYPGNTEAFF. DNA of the CDR3: TGTGCCAGCACCTACCCTGGGAACACTGAAGCTTTCTTT.